The text below deals with one T cell receptor beta chain. These data belong to a study of blood T cell repertoires in COVID-19. The wider study: COVID-19 samples collected from the United States, Italy and Spain covered acute and convalescent phases.

From germline, CDR1 is MNHEY and CDR2 SVGAGI. The CDR3 is 13 amino acids. Trimming shortened V by 6 bases and J by 8 bases, and 16 bases separated the two germline ends. In the original analysis: Counts of nucleated cells, estimated from reference gene primer amplification, were obtained. Some clones are missing from TCRdb's copy, which holds only in-frame ones; the method was immunoSEQ multiplex PCR. The V and J calls and clone size were taken over from that table, and D and trimming were inferred from the DNA. The sample lists roughly 300,000 clones, roughly 85% occurring once. The rearrangement uses TRBV6-5 and TRBJ1-2; D is unclear. Sequenced sample: PBMCs or T cells enriched from blood (not recorded which). The TCR comes from a woman in her fifties or sixties who had recovered from COVID-19. The CDR3 DNA follows: TGTGCCAGCAGCTTGACCGGGTCTTGGGGCTACACCTTC. Protein product: CASSLTGSWGYTF.